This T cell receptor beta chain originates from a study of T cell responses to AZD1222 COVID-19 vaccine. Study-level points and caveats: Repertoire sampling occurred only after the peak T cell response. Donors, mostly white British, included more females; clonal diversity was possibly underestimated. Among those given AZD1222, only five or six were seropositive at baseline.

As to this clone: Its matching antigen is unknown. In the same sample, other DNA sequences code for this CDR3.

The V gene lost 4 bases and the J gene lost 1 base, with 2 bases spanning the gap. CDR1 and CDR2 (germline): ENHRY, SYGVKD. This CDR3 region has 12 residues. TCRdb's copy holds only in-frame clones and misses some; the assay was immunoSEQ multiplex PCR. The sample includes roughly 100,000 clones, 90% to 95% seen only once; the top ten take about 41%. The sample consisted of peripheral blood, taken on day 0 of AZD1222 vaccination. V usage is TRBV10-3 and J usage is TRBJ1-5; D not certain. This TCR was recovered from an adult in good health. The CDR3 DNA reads TGTGCCATCAGTGGAAGCAATCAGCCCCAGCATTTT. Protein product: CAISGSNQPQHF.